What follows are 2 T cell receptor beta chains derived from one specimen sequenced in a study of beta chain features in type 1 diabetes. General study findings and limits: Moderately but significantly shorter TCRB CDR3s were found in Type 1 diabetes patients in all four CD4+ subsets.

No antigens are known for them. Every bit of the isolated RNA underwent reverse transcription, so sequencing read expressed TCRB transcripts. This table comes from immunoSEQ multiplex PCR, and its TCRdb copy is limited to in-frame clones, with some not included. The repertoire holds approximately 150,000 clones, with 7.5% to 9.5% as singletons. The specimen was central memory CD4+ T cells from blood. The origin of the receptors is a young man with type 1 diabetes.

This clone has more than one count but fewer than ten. The CDR3 nucleotides read TGTGCCAGCAGCCGGAATGCAGGGGGAGAGACCCAGTACTTC. It yields the protein CASSRNAGGETQYF. The V gene is TRBV5-4, the J gene TRBJ2-5, with TRBD1 matching 7 bases. Looked up from germline, CDR1 is SGHNT and CDR2 is YYREEE (reference sequence). The trim removed 4 bases at V and 4 bases at J, leaving 7 bases unmatched. The CDR3 loop spans 14 amino acids.

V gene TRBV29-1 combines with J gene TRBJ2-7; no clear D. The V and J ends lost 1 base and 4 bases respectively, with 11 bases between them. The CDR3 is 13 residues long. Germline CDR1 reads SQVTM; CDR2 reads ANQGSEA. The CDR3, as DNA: TGCAGCGTTGAAGGGGCAGTCAAATACGAGCAGTACTTC. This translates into CSVEGAVKYEQYF.